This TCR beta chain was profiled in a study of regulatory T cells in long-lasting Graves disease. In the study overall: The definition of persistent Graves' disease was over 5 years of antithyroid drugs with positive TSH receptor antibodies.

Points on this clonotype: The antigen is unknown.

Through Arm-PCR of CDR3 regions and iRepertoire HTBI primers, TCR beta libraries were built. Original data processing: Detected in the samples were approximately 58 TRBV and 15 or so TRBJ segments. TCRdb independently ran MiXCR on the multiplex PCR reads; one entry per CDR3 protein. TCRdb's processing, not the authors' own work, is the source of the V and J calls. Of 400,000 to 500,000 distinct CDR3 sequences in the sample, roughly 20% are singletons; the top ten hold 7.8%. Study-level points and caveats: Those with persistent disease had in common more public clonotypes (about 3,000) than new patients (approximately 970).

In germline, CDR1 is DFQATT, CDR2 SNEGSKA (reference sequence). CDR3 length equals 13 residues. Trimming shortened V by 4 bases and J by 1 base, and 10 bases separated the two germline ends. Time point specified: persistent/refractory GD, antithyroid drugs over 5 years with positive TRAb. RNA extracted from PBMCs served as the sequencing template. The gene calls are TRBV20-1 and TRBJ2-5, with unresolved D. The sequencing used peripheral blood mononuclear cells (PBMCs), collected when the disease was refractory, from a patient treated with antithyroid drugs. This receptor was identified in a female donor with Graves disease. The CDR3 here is CSATQIRQETQYF. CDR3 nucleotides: TGCAGTGCTACACAGATACGCCAAGAGACCCAGTACTTC.